This TCR beta chain originates from a study of cytomegalovirus exposure and HLA in healthy donors. General study points: It was reported in a later analysis that an Asian-associated ancestry cluster showed fewer N-insertions than the approximately 670-donor mean. HLA alleles showed associations with around 15,000 TCR beta sequences in a later analysis, at a 0.05 false discovery rate. Most subjects had HLA-A and HLA-B alleles reportedly predicted accurately by TCR beta sequences.

PCR used 60 Vbeta primers and 13 Jbeta primers. The protocol was immunoSEQ multiplex PCR, while the TCRdb copy is restricted to in-frame clones and leaves out a portion. The sample totals 160,000 or so clones. The germline CDR1 and CDR2 sequences are SGHTA and FQGNSA. The ends were cut back, 1 base at V and 4 bases at J, with 20 bases in the middle. The CDR3 runs 18 residues. Concerning this clone: Its antigen is undetermined.

The rearrangement links TRBV7-2 to TRBJ2-1; D is perhaps TRBD2 (6 bases). Source material: PBMCs. This receptor was taken from a man under 40 in good health and CMV-seronegative. As DNA, the CDR3 is TGTGCCAGCAGCTTAGGCTTGGGCCGGGAGAGAAGTTACAATGAGCAGTTCTTC. The encoded protein is CASSLGLGRERSYNEQFF. Drawing the rest from reference TRBV7-2 and TRBJ2-1, the complete variable domain is GAGVSQSPSNKVTEKGKDVELRCDPISGHTALYWYRQSLGQGLEFLIYFQGNSAPDKSGLPSDRFSAERTGGSVSTLTIQRTQQEDSAVYLCASSLGLGRERSYNEQFFGPGTRLTVL.